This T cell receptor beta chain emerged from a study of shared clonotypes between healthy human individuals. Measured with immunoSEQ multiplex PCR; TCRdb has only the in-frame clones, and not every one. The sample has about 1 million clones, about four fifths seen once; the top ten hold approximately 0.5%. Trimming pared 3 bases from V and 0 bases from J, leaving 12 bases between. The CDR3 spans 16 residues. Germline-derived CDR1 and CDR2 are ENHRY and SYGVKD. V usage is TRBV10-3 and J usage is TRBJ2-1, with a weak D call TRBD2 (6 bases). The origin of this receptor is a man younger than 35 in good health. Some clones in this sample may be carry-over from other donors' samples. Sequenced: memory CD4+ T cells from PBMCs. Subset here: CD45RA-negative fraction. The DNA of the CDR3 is TGTGCCATCAGTGAATACGGAGGGAACTCCTACAATGAGCAGTTCTTC. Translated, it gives CAISEYGGNSYNEQFF.